The 14 T cell receptor beta chains listed next were all sequenced from one sample in a study of blood T cell repertoires in COVID-19 (dated by TCRdb to the early 2020s). The library was prepared using the immunoSEQ multiplex PCR assay. TCRdb provides this immuneACCESS table in a form limited to in-frame rearrangements. Some clones are lacking; in checked studies, under half of them reflect an unresolved V gene, and why the rest are absent is not known. For this sample there are roughly 160,000 clones; roughly nine tenths appear just once. 0.53% of the sample belongs to the ten largest clones. Sequencing was done on a sample of peripheral blood. The origin of the receptors is a man in his fifties with acute or convalescent COVID-19.

For the CDR3, the DNA is TGTGCCAGCAGCTTGGTAGGGGCGCCTGAAGCTTTCTTT. Translated, it gives CASSLVGAPEAFF. The chain carries TRBV5-5 and TRBJ1-1; D may be TRBD1 (5 bases). V gave up 0 bases and J gave up 6 bases, with 9 bases separating them. Germline-derived CDR1 and CDR2 are SGHKS and YYEKEE (reference sequence). The CDR3 covers 13 residues.

The chain uses TRBV5-5 and TRBJ1-3; no clear D. This CDR3 has 14 residues. V dropped 1 base and J dropped 4 bases, with 9 bases sitting between them. The germline V gene has CDR1 SGHKS and CDR2 YYEKEE (reference sequence). The CDR3 DNA follows: TGTGCCAGCAGCTTGTTTACATCCGGAAACACCATATATTTT. Amino acid sequence: CASSLFTSGNTIYF.

The chain has TRBV18 and TRBJ1-2, with 8 bases fitting TRBD1. Germline V CDR1 and CDR2: KGHSH, LQKENI. Trimming at V came to 5 bases and at J to 0 bases, leaving 2 bases not matched to a gene. The CDR3 is 14 amino acids. The DNA for the CDR3 is TGTGCCAGCTCATTACAGGGGGCTAACTATGGCTACACCTTC. This translates into CASSLQGANYGYTF. Drawing the rest from reference TRBV18 and TRBJ1-2, the complete variable domain is NAGVMQNPRHLVRRRGQEARLRCSPMKGHSHVYWYRQLPEEGLKFMVYLQKENIIDESGMPKERFSAEFPKEGPSILRIQQVVRGDSAAYFCASSLQGANYGYTFGSGTRLTVV.

CDR3 region: CASSNLAYNEQFF. CDR3 in DNA: TGTGCCAGCAGCAACCTAGCATACAATGAGCAGTTCTTC. The chain recombines TRBV11-2 with TRBJ2-1; tentative D call: TRBD2 (5 bases). The CDR3 loop spans 13 amino acids. V was cut by 5 bases and J by 4 bases, with 9 bases left in between. Germline CDR1 is SGHAT and CDR2 is FQNNGV. The variable domain in full, with the rest retrieved from reference TRBV11-2 and TRBJ2-1, is EAGVAQSPRYKIIEKRQSVAFWCNPISGHATLYWYQQILGQGPKLLIQFQNNGVVDDSQLPKDRFSAERLKGVDSTLKIQPAKLEDSAVYLCASSNLAYNEQFFGPGTRLTVL.

V gene TRBV4-3 combines with J gene TRBJ1-2, with D possibly matching TRBD1 (6 bases). V was pared by 4 bases and J by 7 bases, with 16 bases between. CDR3 size: 14 residues. Looked up from germline, CDR1 is LGHNA and CDR2 is YSLEER. CDR3 in amino acids: CASSLRGGPGGYTF. The CDR3 DNA is TGCGCCAGCAGCCTCAGGGGAGGGCCCGGTGGCTACACCTTC.

This clone was found once. This chain uses TRBV19 with TRBJ2-5; D not certain. The CDR3 is 12 residues long. V was clipped by 6 bases and J by 1 base, with 6 bases between them. CDR1 and CDR2 from the germline V gene are LNHDA and SQIVND (reference sequence). The CDR3 is CASSGFQETQYF. As DNA, the CDR3 is TGTGCCAGTAGCGGGTTCCAAGAGACCCAGTACTTC. Variable domain in full (rest from reference TRBV19 and TRBJ2-5): DGGITQSPKYLFRKEGQNVTLSCEQNLNHDAMYWYRQDPGQGLRLIYYSQIVNDFQKGDIAEGYSVSREKKESFPLTVTSAQKNPTAFYLCASSGFQETQYFGPGTRLLVL.

The chain links TRBV21-1 to TRBJ2-1; no check of the table's D call, TRBD1, against the DNA was made. TRBV21-1 is assigned pseudogene status. The CDR3 contains 16 residues. The CDR3: CASDGVTGGDYNEQFF. CDR3 bases: TGTGCCAGCGACGGGGTGACAGGGGGCGACTACAATGAGCAGTTCTTC.

The rearrangement joins TRBV7-2 to TRBJ2-7, with 10 bases aligning to TRBD2. Germline V gene lookup returns CDR1 SGHTA and CDR2 FQGNSA. This CDR3 is built from 14 residues. V dropped 5 bases and J dropped 2; count of bases not matched to a gene: 3. CDR3: CASSPSGGPYEQYF. DNA for the CDR3: TGTGCCAGCAGCCCTAGCGGGGGTCCCTACGAGCAGTACTTC.

A few counts support this clone. The chain uses TRBV6-2 or TRBV6-3 and TRBJ1-1; tentative D call: TRBD1 (5 bases). This CDR3 contains 17 residues. Between the trimmed V and J ends, which lost 2 bases and 1 base, there was a span of 17 bases. Germline V gives CDR1 MNHEY, CDR2 SVGEGT. CDR3 DNA sequence: TGTGCCAGCAGTTACCCCCGTCGGGGGAAAGGGAACACTGAAGCTTTCTTT. This codes for CASSYPRRGKGNTEAFF.

In nucleotides, the CDR3 is TGTGCCAGCAGCCAGGGGCCCGCGGCTAATGAAAAACTGTTTTTT. It specifies CASSQGPAANEKLFF. J is TRBJ1-4 and V is TRBV5-5; maybe TRBD1 (6 bases). Germline V CDR1 and CDR2: SGHKS, YYEKEE (reference sequence). With 4 bases removed from V and 3 bases from J, the gap between germline ends came to 13 bases. The CDR3 spans 15 residues.

This clone has only one observation. V is TRBV11-2 and J is TRBJ1-1; D is unresolved. V lost 1 base and J lost 1, with 7 bases in between. This CDR3 has 14 residues. Germline assignment: CDR1 SGHAT and CDR2 FQNNGV. CDR3 sequence reads: CASSLAVANTEAFF. CDR3 sequence (DNA): TGTGCCAGCAGCTTAGCAGTAGCGAACACTGAAGCTTTCTTT.

V gene TRBV10-3 combines with J gene TRBJ2-1; 7 nucleotides align to TRBD2. The CDR3 totals 16 residues. The germline V gene has CDR1 ENHRY and CDR2 SYGVKD. V was pared by 7 bases and J by 8 bases, with 17 bases of the junction left unmatched. CDR3 sequence reads: CAITAFAGVHGDEQFF. CDR3 nucleotide sequence: TGTGCCATCACGGCTTTCGCGGGGGTCCACGGGGATGAGCAGTTCTTC.

CDR3 bases: TGTGCCAGCAGCTTGGGACTAGCGGGAGAAGAGACCCAGTACTTC. Protein product: CASSLGLAGEETQYF. This sequence joins TRBV28 and TRBJ2-5; 14 bases fit TRBD2. There are 15 residues in the CDR3. V was clipped by 6 bases and J by 3 bases; unmatched bases: 3. CDR1 MDHEN and CDR2 SYDVKM come from the germline V gene. Supplemented by reference TRBV28 and TRBJ2-5, the full variable domain reads DVKVTQSSRYLVKRTGEKVFLECVQDMDHENMFWYRQDPGLGLRLIYFSYDVKMKEKGDIPEGYSVSREKKERFSLILESASTNQTSMYLCASSLGLAGEETQYFGPGTRLLVL.

V is TRBV2 and J is TRBJ1-2; tentatively, D is TRBD1 (6 bases). V lost 1 base and J lost 7, with 22 bases in between. This CDR3 region has 17 residues. CDR1 is SNHLY and CDR2 is FYNNEI in the germline V gene. The CDR3 coding sequence is TGTGCCAGCAGTGAAGAACCTGCGAGACAAGGGGGGGGTGGCTACACCTTC. Encoded protein: CASSEEPARQGGGGYTF.